A single sample is the source of the 17 T cell receptor beta chains below, sequenced in a study of blood T cell repertoires in COVID-19. TCRdb's copy holds only in-frame clones and misses some; the assay was immunoSEQ multiplex PCR. The sample contains 90,000 to 120,000 clones, 90% to 95% of which appear only once. Source material: peripheral blood. These receptors all come from a human donor in a cohort sampled during active COVID-19.

This sequence joins TRBV7-6 and TRBJ1-5; a weak D match, TRBD1 (5 bases). The V end lost 0 bases, the J end lost 6 bases, and 18 bases lay between the germline ends. The CDR3 extends over 17 amino acids. Germline CDR1 reads SGHVS; CDR2 reads FNYEAQ. The CDR3 is CASSLAGPTIQGQPQHF. Written as DNA, the CDR3 is TGTGCCAGCAGCTTAGCGGGCCCCACGATTCAGGGTCAGCCCCAGCATTTT.

This sequence joins TRBV12-5 and TRBJ1-2; D is ambiguous. Germline loops: CDR1 LGHNT, CDR2 FRNRAP. The CDR3 spans 13 residues. V lost 1 base and J 8 bases, leaving 11 bases between the germline ends. CDR3 loop: CASGLEAGGGYTF. The CDR3 bases are TGTGCTAGTGGTTTGGAGGCGGGCGGGGGCTACACCTTC. The full variable domain, its missing parts supplied by reference TRBV12-5 and TRBJ1-2, is DARVTQTPRHKVTEMGQEVTMRCQPILGHNTVFWYRQTMMQGLELLAYFRNRAPLDDSGMPKDRFSAEMPDATLATLKIQPSEPRDSAVYFCASGLEAGGGYTFGSGTRLTVV.

This chain links TRBV6-5 with TRBJ1-4, with D unclear. CDR3 length: 14 amino acids. Trimming removed 8 bases at V and 5 bases at J, with 15 bases between. Germline CDR1 MNHEY, CDR2 SVGAGI. The CDR3 sequence is CASLTPGANEKLFF. CDR3 coding DNA: TGTGCCAGCCTGACGCCGGGTGCAAATGAAAAACTGTTTTTT.

This chain connects TRBV3-1 (or the pseudogene TRBV3-2) to TRBJ1-1, with D maybe TRBD1 (5 bases). V gave up 3 bases and J gave up 1 base, with 6 bases separating them. The CDR3 length is 13 residues. The germline V gene encodes CDR1 LGHDT and CDR2 YNNKEL (reference sequence). This CDR3 is CASSQGGNTEAFF. The CDR3 region has the DNA TGTGCCAGCAGCCAGGGGGGGAACACTGAAGCTTTCTTT.

The chain combines TRBV5-1 with TRBJ1-4; perhaps TRBD1 as D (5 bases). The CDR3 runs to 19 residues. The V end was cut by 2 bases, the J end by 0 bases, with 20 bases between. Germline CDR1 and CDR2: SGHRS and YFSETQ. The CDR3 reads CASSFNPTAYIATNEKLFF. CDR3 DNA sequence: TGCGCCAGCAGCTTTAACCCGACAGCCTATATTGCAACTAATGAAAAACTGTTTTTT.

This clone was found once. The V gene is TRBV7-8, the J gene TRBJ1-4; TRBD1 might be the D (6 bases). CDR3 length: 19 residues. V lost 5 bases to trimming and J lost 0 bases, with 22 bases between them. Germline CDR1 and CDR2: SGHVS and FQNEAQ. CDR3 residues: CASSPLPAGARATNEKLFF. In nucleotides, the CDR3 is TGTGCCAGCAGCCCCCTCCCGGCAGGGGCCCGTGCAACTAATGAAAAACTGTTTTTT.

This chain uses TRBV18 with TRBJ1-4; 8 nucleotides align to TRBD1. V shed 6 bases, J shed 8 bases, and the junction held 5 bases outside the gene matches. CDR1 and CDR2 from the germline V gene are KGHSH and LQKENI. The CDR3 runs 13 residues. As DNA, the CDR3 is TGTGCCAGCTCGTTGGGACAGGTAGAAAAACTGTTTTTT. Translating gives CASSLGQVEKLFF.

The CDR3 DNA reads as TGTGCCAGCAGAAACCTAACAGGGACCGATGGCTACACCTTC. Translation: CASRNLTGTDGYTF. V and J are TRBV6-5 and TRBJ1-2; maybe TRBD1 (6 bases). Germline assignment: CDR1 MNHEY and CDR2 SVGAGI. There are 14 residues in the CDR3. V shed 6 bases and J shed 6 bases, with 17 bases lying between them.

V usage is TRBV5-4 and J usage is TRBJ2-2, with D maybe TRBD1 (6 bases). The CDR3 has 17 amino acids. V was clipped by 0 bases and J by 4 bases, with 16 bases between them. Germline-derived CDR1 and CDR2 are SGHNT and YYREEE (reference sequence). The CDR3 sequence: CASSLEYREMVTGELFF. CDR3 nucleotide sequence: TGTGCCAGCAGCTTGGAGTACAGGGAAATGGTCACCGGGGAGCTGTTTTTT.

The V gene is TRBV5-1, the J gene TRBJ2-3, with D hard to call. CDR1 and CDR2 (germline): SGHRS, YFSETQ. This CDR3 is 15 amino acids long. V was clipped by 4 bases and J by 4 bases, with 16 bases between them. CDR3 in amino acids: CASSHRTTPADTQYF. CDR3 coding DNA: TGCGCCAGCAGCCATCGAACTACCCCCGCAGATACGCAGTATTTT. Variable domain in full (rest from reference TRBV5-1 and TRBJ2-3): KAGVTQTPRYLIKTRGQQVTLSCSPISGHRSVSWYQQTPGQGLQFLFEYFSETQRNKGNFPGRFSGRQFSNSRSEMNVSTLELGDSALYLCASSHRTTPADTQYFGPGTRLTVL.

The chain carries TRBV2 and TRBJ2-1, with 8 bases aligning to TRBD2. The CDR3 loop spans 15 amino acids. The germline V gene has CDR1 SNHLY and CDR2 FYNNEI. V gave up 4 bases and J gave up 7 bases; unmatched junction bases: 9. The CDR3 loop is CASSVSGARGNEQFF. CDR3 nucleotides: TGTGCCAGCAGTGTTAGCGGGGCACGAGGGAATGAGCAGTTCTTC.

This chain connects TRBV7-3 to TRBJ2-7; 7 nucleotides line up with TRBD2. V trimming: 5 bases; J trimming: 7 bases; junction bases outside the gene matches: 11. Germline loops: CDR1 SGHTA, CDR2 FQGTGA. CDR3 length equals 14 residues. The CDR3: CASSPVGGGGEQYF. CDR3 bases: TGTGCCAGCAGCCCCGTCGGTGGCGGGGGAGAGCAGTACTTC.

The chain is built from TRBV27 and TRBJ1-1, with a tentative D call TRBD1 (5 bases). CDR1 and CDR2 from the germline V gene are MNHEY and SMNVEV (reference sequence). Between the trimmed V and J ends, which lost 4 bases and 2 bases, there was a span of 20 bases. This CDR3 region has 17 residues. DNA for the CDR3: TGTGCCAGCAGTTCCCTATATCGGGGGGGAGTAAACACTGAAGCTTTCTTT. Residues: CASSSLYRGGVNTEAFF.

V gene TRBV28 combines with J gene TRBJ2-7; D gene ambiguous. Germline CDR1 is MDHEN and CDR2 is SYDVKM. CDR3 length equals 14 residues. The V and J ends lost 1 base and 3 bases respectively, with 10 bases between them. Written as DNA, the CDR3 is TGTGCCAGCAGTTTATATGCTAGGAACTACGAGCAGTACTTC. Translated: CASSLYARNYEQYF.

This chain joins TRBV2 and TRBJ2-1; TRBD2 matches at 14 bases. The CDR3 totals 14 residues. The trim removed 6 bases at V and 6 bases at J, leaving 1 base unmatched. CDR1 is SNHLY and CDR2 is FYNNEI in the germline V gene. The CDR3 DNA reads TGTGCCAGCAGGACTAGCGGGGGGGCCAATGAGCAGTTCTTC. As protein: CASRTSGGANEQFF.

This clone is a singleton in its sample. The gene calls are TRBV5-1 and TRBJ1-1, with 10 nucleotides matching TRBD1. Germline V lookup: CDR1 SGHRS, CDR2 YFSETQ. There are 14 residues in the CDR3. J was trimmed by 4 bases and V by 7 bases; bases with no gene match: 7. The CDR3 protein is CASHPGQGFTEAFF. CDR3 bases: TGCGCCAGCCACCCGGGACAGGGGTTCACTGAAGCTTTCTTT. The whole variable domain, remainder taken from reference TRBV5-1 and TRBJ1-1, is KAGVTQTPRYLIKTRGQQVTLSCSPISGHRSVSWYQQTPGQGLQFLFEYFSETQRNKGNFPGRFSGRQFSNSRSEMNVSTLELGDSALYLCASHPGQGFTEAFFGQGTRLTVV.

This chain connects TRBV5-5 to TRBJ2-7; 9 nucleotides align to TRBD2. Germline V gene sequence: CDR1 SGHKS, CDR2 YYEKEE (reference sequence). CDR3 length: 15 amino acids. The V and J ends lost 2 bases and 3 bases, in that order; junction bases with no gene match: 6. The CDR3 loop is CASSFLVLAGYEQYF. The CDR3 DNA reads as TGTGCCAGCAGCTTTCTGGTACTAGCGGGCTACGAGCAGTACTTC.